These 11 T cell receptor beta chains were all obtained from the same sample, sequenced in a study of tumor and adjacent non-tumor tissue in lung cancer. The library came from three nested PCR rounds adapted from ARM-PCR protocols. TCRdb processed the multiplex PCR reads anew with MiXCR; each CDR3 protein has one entry. The data show about 110,000 distinct CDR3 sequences, about 61% seen once. This sample's RNA came from whole unsorted tissue. The normal lung tissue was taken more than 3 cm from the tumor edge. Sequenced: distant non-tumor lung tissue. The receptor source for this set is a man aged 55 to 70 with non-small cell lung cancer.

This clonotype is a singleton in its sample. One end of the junction is discordant with germline, which a read error may explain. V usage is TRBV11-2 and J usage is TRBJ2-2, with 14 bases that match TRBD2. Germline CDR1 and CDR2: SGHAT and FQNNGV. The CDR3 extends over 18 amino acids. CDR3 residues: CASSSGLAGVTNTGELFF. In DNA form, the CDR3 reads TGTGCCAGTAGCTCGGGACTAGCGGGAGTGACGAACACCGGTGAGCTGTTTTTT.

Notes on this clonotype: This may stem from a read error, because a much larger clone lies one nucleotide away. The chain couples TRBV12-5 to TRBJ2-3, with 11 bases fitting TRBD1. Germline values: CDR1 LGHNT, CDR2 FRNRAP. This CDR3 spans 15 amino acids. The CDR3 is CASGRGQGGTDTLYF. The CDR3 region has the DNA TGTGCTAGTGGCCGGGGACAGGGGGGAACAGATACGCTGTATTTT.

In regard to this clonotype: The junction departs from germline at one end; a sequencing error may be responsible. This chain connects TRBV11-3 to TRBJ2-5, with a weak D call TRBD2 (5 bases). This CDR3 contains 15 residues. CDR1 and CDR2 from the germline V gene are SGHNT and YENEEA. CDR3 in DNA: TGTGCCAGCAGCTTTGATGTGGGAGACGAAGAGACACAGTACTTC. Amino acids: CASSFDVGDEETQYF. The entire variable domain, with the rest obtained from reference TRBV11-3 and TRBJ2-5, is as follows: EAGVVQSPRYKIIEKKQPVAFWCNPISGHNTLYWYLQNLGQGPELLIRYENEEAVDDSQLPKDRFSAERLKGVDSTLKIQPAELGDSAVYLCASSFDVGDEETQYFGPGTRLLVL.

This clonotype was detected a few times. A much larger clone is a single base away; this may be a read error. The chain joins TRBV6-5 to TRBJ2-6; tentative D call: TRBD2 (7 bases). CDR1 MNHEY and CDR2 SVGAGI come from the germline V gene. The CDR3 runs 16 residues. In DNA, the CDR3 is TGTGCCAGCAGTTATTCGGGGGGCTCTGGGGCCAACATCCTGACTTTC. Translation gives CASSYSGGSGANILTF.

Remarks on this clonotype: One base away lies a much larger clone, so this may be a sequencing read error. The J gene is TRBJ2-1, the V gene TRBV30, with 8 bases that match TRBD2. This CDR3 comprises 13 residues. Germline V gene data show CDR1 as GTSNPN and CDR2 as SVGIG (reference sequence). The CDR3 spells CPWSRAGANEQFF. The DNA of the CDR3 is TGTCCCTGGAGTCGAGCGGGAGCTAATGAGCAGTTCTTC.

The CDR3, as DNA: TGTGCCAGCAGTTTATCGGGCCCAGGGGCGGGCACTGAAGCTTTCTTT. Translated: CASSLSGPGAGTEAFF. The genes are TRBV28 and TRBJ1-1, with D perhaps TRBD1 (6 bases). The CDR3 has 16 residues. Germline lookup yields CDR1 MDHEN and CDR2 SYDVKM. The V gene lost 1 base and the J gene lost 4 bases, with 16 bases spanning the gap.

This clonotype occurred a few times. This sequence joins TRBV5-1 and TRBJ2-5, with 7 bases lining up with TRBD2. In germline, CDR1 is SGHRS, CDR2 YFSETQ. This CDR3 has 16 residues. The J segment lost 5 bases and the V segment lost 0 bases, leaving 10 bases of the junction unmatched. The CDR3 is CASSLVAGAPGETQYF. The CDR3 DNA reads TGCGCCAGCAGCTTGGTGGCGGGAGCACCAGGGGAGACCCAGTACTTC.

The rearrangement joins TRBV20-1 to TRBJ1-1, with unresolved D. Trimming cost V 5 bases and J 3 bases, with 19 bases left between them. Germline V CDR1 and CDR2: DFQATT, SNEGSKA (reference sequence). This CDR3 has 15 amino acids. CDR3: CSADSPILVDTEAFF. The CDR3 bases are TGCAGTGCTGACTCTCCGATATTGGTGGACACTGAAGCTTTCTTT.

This clonotype was detected a few times. A read error may account for a junction end that differs from germline. The chain couples TRBV25-1 to TRBJ1-6; D uncertain. This CDR3 has 19 amino acids. Germline CDR1 MGHDK, CDR2 SYGVNS. CDR3 sequence (DNA): TGTGCCAGCAGTGAAAAAGATCCCCGATGGGCGTTCTATAATTCACCCTTCCACTTT. Its translation is CASSEKDPRWAFYNSPFHF.

A note on this clonotype: With a much larger clone just one base away, this may be a read error. The chain couples TRBV20-1 to TRBJ2-1; 9 bases agree with TRBD1. Trimming cost V 5 bases and J 6 bases; bases outside gene matches: 5. Germline V gene lookup returns CDR1 DFQATT and CDR2 SNEGSKA (reference sequence). The CDR3 is made up of 13 amino acids. The CDR3 DNA is TGCAGTGCTTCACCGACAGGGGGCAATGAGCAGTTCTTC. Translated: CSASPTGGNEQFF.

Concerning this clonotype: The CDR3 carries no conserved terminal phenylalanine or tryptophan, so it likely arises from a read error. The chain recombines TRBV29-1 with TRBJ1-1; no definite D call. The CDR3 runs to 14 residues. The germline CDR1 and CDR2 sequences are SQVTM and ANQGSEA. The CDR3 nucleotides read TGCACCATTGAAGGACGGAACCCGAACACTGAAGCTTTCCTT. Amino acid sequence: CTIEGRNPNTEAFL.